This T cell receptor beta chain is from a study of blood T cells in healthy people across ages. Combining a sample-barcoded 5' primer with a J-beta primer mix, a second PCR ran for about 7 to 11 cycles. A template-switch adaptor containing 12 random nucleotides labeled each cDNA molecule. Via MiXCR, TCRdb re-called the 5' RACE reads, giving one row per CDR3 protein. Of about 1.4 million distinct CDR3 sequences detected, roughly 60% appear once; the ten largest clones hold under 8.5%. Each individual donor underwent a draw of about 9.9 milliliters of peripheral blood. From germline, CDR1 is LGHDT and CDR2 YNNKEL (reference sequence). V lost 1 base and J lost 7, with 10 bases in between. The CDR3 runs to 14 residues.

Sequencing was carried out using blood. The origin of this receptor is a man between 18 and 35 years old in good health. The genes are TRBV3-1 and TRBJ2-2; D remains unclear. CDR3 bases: TGTGCCAGCAGCCAAGTTGGAATGGACGGGGAGCTGTTTTTT. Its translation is CASSQVGMDGELFF.